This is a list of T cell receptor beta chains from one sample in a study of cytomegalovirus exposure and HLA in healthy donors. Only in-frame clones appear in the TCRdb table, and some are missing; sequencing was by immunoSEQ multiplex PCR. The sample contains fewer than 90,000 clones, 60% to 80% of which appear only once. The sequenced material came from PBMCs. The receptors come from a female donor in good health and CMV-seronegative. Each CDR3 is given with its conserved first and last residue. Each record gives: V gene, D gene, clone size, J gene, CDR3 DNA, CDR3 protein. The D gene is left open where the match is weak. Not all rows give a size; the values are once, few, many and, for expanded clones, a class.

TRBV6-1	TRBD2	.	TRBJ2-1	TGTGCCAGCAGCTCCGGGACTAGCGGGAGGGATGAGCAGTTCTTC	CASSSGTSGRDEQFF
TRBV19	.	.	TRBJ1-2	TGTGCCAGTAAGGCCCCCCACAGGGAAACGGATGGCTACACCTTC	CASKAPHRETDGYTF
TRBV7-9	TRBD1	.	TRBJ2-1	TGTGCCAGCAGCTTTGGGACAGGTGTGGATGAGCAGTTCTTC	CASSFGTGVDEQFF
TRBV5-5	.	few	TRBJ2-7	TGTGCCAGCAGCTCGGACACCTACGAGCAGTACTTC	CASSSDTYEQYF
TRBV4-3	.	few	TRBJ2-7	TGCGCCAGCAGCCAAGCAGCGGAGAACTCCTACGAGCAGTACTTC	CASSQAAENSYEQYF
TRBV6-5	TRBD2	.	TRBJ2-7	TGTGCCAGCAGTTACTCCGCGACTAGCGGCTACGAGCAGTACTTC	CASSYSATSGYEQYF
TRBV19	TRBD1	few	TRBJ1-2	TGTGCCAGTAGCCCGACAGGGGTTGGCTACACCTTC	CASSPTGVGYTF
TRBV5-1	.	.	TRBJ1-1	TGCGCCAGCAGAAAAGGGACCCAGGGGGAAGCTTTCTTT	CASRKGTQGEAFF
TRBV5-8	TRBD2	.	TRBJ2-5	TGTGCCAGCAGCACTCGGTCGCTTGGGAGGGGTCGGGAGACCCAGTACTTC	CASSTRSLGRGRETQYF
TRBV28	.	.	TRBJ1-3	TGTGCCAGCACTTACGGGGTCTCTGGAAACACCATATATTTT	CASTYGVSGNTIYF
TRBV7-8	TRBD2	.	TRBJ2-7	TGTGCCAGCAGCTTAGCGAGCGCTAGCGGGCAGCAGTACTTC	CASSLASASGQQYF
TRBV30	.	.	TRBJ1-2	TGTGCCTGGAGTGTAGGAGGAGGGCTTAACTATGGCTACACCTTC	CAWSVGGGLNYGYTF
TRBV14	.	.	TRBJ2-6	TGTGCCAGCAGCCCGATACCCGGGGTTACTGGGGCCAACGTCCTGACTTTC	CASSPIPGVTGANVLTF
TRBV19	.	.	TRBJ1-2	TGTGCCAGTAGATATCTAGGGGACTATGGCTACACCTTC	CASRYLGDYGYTF
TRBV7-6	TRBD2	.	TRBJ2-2	TGTGCCAGCAGCCGGACTAGCGGGGGCGCGAACACCGGGGAGCTGTTTTTT	CASSRTSGGANTGELFF
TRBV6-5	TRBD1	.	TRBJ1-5	TGTGCCAGCAAAACTTCCGGGACAGGGGGTCAGCCCCAGCATTTT	CASKTSGTGGQPQHF
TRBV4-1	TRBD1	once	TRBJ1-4	TGCGCCAGCAGCCAAGATTGGGGGACAGACGAAAAACTGTTTTTT	CASSQDWGTDEKLFF
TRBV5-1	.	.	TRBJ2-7	TGCGCCAGCAGCTCTACAGGGGTTCGGGGGTCGGCCCAGCAGTACTTC	CASSSTGVRGSAQQYF
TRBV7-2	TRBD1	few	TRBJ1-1	TGTGCCAGCAGCTTCCGGGACAGGGCCCTCACTGAAGCTTTCTTT	CASSFRDRALTEAFF
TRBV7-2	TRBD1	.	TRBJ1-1	TGTGCCAGCAGCAGACAGGGGGACACTGAAGCTTTCTTT	CASSRQGDTEAFF